This TCR beta chain was retrieved from a study of CD8 T cells in ankylosing spondylitis. In TCRdb, the 5' RACE reads were re-called with MiXCR into one record per CDR3 protein. The table lists 100,000 to 150,000 distinct CDR3 sequences, 7% of them singletons. This clonotype was observed many times. Its antigen is not identified. The CDR3 contains 18 residues. V lost 6 bases, J lost 0 bases, and 17 bases stayed unmatched. In germline, CDR1 is MDHEN, CDR2 SYDVKM. Overall study results and limits: Disease-linked clones bore a CD8+ phenotype and were relatively rare in peripheral blood.

The sample comprised blood, either unsorted or a sorted T cell fraction (not recorded which). The rearrangement uses TRBV28 and TRBJ2-7, with 7 bases lining up with TRBD1. This sequence was found in a male donor with ankylosing spondylitis or in good health (not recorded which). DNA for the CDR3: TGTGCCAGCAGGACCCTTCGAGGGGGCGGCGCATTCTCCTACGAGCAGTACTTC. Protein: CASRTLRGGGAFSYEQYF.